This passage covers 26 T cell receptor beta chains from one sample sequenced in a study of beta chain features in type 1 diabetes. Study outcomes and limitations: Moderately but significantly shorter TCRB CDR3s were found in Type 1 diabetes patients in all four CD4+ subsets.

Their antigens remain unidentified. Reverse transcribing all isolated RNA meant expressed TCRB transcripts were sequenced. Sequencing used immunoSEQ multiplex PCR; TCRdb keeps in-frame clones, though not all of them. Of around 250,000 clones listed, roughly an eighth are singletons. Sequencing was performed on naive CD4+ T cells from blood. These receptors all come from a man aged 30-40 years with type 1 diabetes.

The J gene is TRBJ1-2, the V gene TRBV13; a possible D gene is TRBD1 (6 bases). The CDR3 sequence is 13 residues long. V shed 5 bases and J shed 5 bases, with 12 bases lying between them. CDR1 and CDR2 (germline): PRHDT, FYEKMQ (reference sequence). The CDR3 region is CASSPRGTYGYTF. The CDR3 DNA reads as TGTGCCAGCAGCCCGCGGGGGACATATGGCTACACCTTC.

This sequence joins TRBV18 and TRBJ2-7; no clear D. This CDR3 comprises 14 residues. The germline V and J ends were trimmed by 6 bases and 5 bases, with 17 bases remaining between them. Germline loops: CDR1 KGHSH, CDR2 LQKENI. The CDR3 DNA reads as TGTGCCAGCTCGACCCTCGCAAGTGGGCACGAGCAGTACTTC. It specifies CASSTLASGHEQYF. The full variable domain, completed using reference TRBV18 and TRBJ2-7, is NAGVMQNPRHLVRRRGQEARLRCSPMKGHSHVYWYRQLPEEGLKFMVYLQKENIIDESGMPKERFSAEFPKEGPSILRIQQVVRGDSAAYFCASSTLASGHEQYFGPGTRLTVT.

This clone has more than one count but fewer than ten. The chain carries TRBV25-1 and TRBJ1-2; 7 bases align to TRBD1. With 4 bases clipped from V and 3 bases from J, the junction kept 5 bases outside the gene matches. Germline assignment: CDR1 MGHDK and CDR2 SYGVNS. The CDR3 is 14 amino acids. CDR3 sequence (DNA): TGTGCCAGCAGTGCCCCAGGGGGAGACTATGGCTACACCTTC. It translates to CASSAPGGDYGYTF.

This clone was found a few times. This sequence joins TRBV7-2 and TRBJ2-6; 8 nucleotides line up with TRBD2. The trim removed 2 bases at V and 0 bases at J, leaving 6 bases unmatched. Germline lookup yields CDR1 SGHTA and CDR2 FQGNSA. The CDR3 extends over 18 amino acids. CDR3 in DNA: TGTGCCAGCAGCTTAAGGGCGGGAGGTATCTCTGGGGCCAACGTCCTGACTTTC. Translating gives CASSLRAGGISGANVLTF.

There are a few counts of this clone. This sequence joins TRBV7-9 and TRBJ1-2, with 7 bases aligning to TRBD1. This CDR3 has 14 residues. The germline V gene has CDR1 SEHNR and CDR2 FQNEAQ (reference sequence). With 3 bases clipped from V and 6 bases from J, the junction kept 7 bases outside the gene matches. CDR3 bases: TGTGCCAGCAGCTTTAGGGACAGAAAGCATGGCTACACCTTC. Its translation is CASSFRDRKHGYTF.

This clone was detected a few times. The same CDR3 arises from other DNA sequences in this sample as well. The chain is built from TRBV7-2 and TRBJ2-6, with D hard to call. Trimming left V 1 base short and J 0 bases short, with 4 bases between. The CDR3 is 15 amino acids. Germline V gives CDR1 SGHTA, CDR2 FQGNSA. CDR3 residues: CASSLDSSGANVLTF. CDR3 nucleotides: TGTGCCAGCAGCTTAGACAGCTCTGGGGCCAACGTCCTGACTTTC.

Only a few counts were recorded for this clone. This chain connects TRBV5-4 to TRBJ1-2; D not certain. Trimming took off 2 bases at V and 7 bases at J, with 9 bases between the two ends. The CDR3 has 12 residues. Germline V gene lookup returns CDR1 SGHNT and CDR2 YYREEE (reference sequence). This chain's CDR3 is CASSFDSRGYTF. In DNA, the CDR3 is TGTGCCAGCAGCTTTGACTCTCGTGGCTACACCTTC.

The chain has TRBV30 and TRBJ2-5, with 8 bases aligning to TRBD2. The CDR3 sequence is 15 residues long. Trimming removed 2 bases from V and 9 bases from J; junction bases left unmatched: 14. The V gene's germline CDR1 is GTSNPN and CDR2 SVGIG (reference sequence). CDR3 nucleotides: TGTGCCTGGAGTCTTCCTAGCGGGTTGGGTCGGTCCCAGTACTTC. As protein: CAWSLPSGLGRSQYF.

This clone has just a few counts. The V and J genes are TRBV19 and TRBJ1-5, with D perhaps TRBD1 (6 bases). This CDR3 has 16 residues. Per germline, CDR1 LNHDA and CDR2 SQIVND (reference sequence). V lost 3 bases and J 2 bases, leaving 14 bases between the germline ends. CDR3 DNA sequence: TGTGCCAGTAGTATGGCCCGAGGGGGTGGCAATCAGCCCCAGCATTTT. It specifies CASSMARGGGNQPQHF.

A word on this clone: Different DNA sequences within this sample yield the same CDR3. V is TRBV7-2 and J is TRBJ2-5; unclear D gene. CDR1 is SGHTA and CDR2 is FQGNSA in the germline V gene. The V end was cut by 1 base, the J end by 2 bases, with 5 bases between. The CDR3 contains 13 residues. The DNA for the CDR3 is TGTGCCAGCAGCTTAGTCCAACAAGAGACCCAGTACTTC. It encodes CASSLVQQETQYF. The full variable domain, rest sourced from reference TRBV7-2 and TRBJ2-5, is GAGVSQSPSNKVTEKGKDVELRCDPISGHTALYWYRQSLGQGLEFLIYFQGNSAPDKSGLPSDRFSAERTGGSVSTLTIQRTQQEDSAVYLCASSLVQQETQYFGPGTRLLVL.

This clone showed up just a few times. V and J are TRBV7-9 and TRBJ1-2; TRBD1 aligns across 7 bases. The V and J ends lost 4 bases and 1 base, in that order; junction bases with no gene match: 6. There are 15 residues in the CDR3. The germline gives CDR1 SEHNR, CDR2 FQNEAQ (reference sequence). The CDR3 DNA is TGTGCCAGCAGCTCGCCGCGGGACAGTAACTATGGCTACACCTTC. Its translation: CASSSPRDSNYGYTF.

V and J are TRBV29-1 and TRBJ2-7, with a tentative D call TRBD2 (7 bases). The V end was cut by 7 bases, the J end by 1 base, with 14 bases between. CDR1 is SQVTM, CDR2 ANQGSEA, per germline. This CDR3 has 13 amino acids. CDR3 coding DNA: TGCAGCGCGGGGGGCGGAAATTCCTACGAGCAGTACTTC. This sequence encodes CSAGGGNSYEQYF.

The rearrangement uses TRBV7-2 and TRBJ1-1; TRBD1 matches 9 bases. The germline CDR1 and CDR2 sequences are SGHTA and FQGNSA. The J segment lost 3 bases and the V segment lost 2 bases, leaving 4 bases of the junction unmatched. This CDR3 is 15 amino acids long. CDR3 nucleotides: TGTGCCAGCAGCTTATCGCGGGACAGGGACACTGAAGCTTTCTTT. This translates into CASSLSRDRDTEAFF.

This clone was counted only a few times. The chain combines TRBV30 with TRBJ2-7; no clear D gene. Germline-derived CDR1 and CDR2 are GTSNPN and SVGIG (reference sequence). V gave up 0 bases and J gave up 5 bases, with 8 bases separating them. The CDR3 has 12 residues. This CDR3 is CAWSVRSDEQYF. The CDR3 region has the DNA TGTGCCTGGAGTGTACGGAGCGACGAGCAGTACTTC.

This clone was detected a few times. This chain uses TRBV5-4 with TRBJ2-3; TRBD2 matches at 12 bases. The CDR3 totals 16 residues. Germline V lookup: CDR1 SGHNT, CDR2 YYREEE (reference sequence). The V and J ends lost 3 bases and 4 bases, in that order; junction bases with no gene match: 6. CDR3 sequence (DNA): TGTGCCAGCAGCTCTAGACTAGCGGGAGCGGCAGATACGCAGTATTTT. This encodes CASSSRLAGAADTQYF.

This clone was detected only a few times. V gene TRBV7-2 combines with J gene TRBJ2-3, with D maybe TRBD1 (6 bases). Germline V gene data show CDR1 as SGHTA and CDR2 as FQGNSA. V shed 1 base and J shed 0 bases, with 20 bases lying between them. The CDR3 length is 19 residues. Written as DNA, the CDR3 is TGTGCCAGCAGCTTAGAGGGGGTCTTGGGGCAGGGAAGCACAGATACGCAGTATTTT. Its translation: CASSLEGVLGQGSTDTQYF. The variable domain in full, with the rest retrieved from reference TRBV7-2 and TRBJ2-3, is GAGVSQSPSNKVTEKGKDVELRCDPISGHTALYWYRQSLGQGLEFLIYFQGNSAPDKSGLPSDRFSAERTGGSVSTLTIQRTQQEDSAVYLCASSLEGVLGQGSTDTQYFGPGTRLTVL.

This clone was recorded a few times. The CDR3 is CASSLMLAGGETQYF. In DNA, the CDR3 is TGCGCCAGCAGCTTGATGCTAGCGGGAGGTGAGACCCAGTACTTC. V and J are TRBV5-1 and TRBJ2-5, with 11 positions matching TRBD2. The CDR3 length is 15 residues. CDR1 SGHRS and CDR2 YFSETQ come from the germline V gene. Trimming took 1 base from V and 5 from J; bases not matched to a gene: 4.

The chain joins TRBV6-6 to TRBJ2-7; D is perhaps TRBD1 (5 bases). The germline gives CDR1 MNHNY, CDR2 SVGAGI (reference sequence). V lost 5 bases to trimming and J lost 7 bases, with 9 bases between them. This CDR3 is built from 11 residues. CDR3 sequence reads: CASSKGIEQYF. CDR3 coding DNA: TGTGCCAGCAGTAAGGGGATAGAGCAGTACTTC.

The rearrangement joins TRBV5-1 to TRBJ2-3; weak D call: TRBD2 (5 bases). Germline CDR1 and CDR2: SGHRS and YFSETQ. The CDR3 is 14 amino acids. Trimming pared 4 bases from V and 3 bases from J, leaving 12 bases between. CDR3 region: CASSLATRTDTQYF. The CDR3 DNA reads TGCGCCAGCAGCCTCGCTACTAGGACAGATACGCAGTATTTT.

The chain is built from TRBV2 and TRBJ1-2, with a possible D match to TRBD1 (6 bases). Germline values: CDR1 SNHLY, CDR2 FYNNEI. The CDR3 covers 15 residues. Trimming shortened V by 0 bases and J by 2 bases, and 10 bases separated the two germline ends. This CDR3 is CASSEAGRGNYGYTF. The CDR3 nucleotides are TGTGCCAGCAGTGAAGCGGGGAGGGGGAACTATGGCTACACCTTC.

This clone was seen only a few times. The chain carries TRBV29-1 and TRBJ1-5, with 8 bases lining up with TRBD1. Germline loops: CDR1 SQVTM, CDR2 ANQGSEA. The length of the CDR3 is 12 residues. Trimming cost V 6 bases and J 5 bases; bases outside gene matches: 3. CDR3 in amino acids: CSVQGADQPQHF. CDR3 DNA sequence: TGCAGCGTGCAGGGGGCGGATCAGCCCCAGCATTTT.

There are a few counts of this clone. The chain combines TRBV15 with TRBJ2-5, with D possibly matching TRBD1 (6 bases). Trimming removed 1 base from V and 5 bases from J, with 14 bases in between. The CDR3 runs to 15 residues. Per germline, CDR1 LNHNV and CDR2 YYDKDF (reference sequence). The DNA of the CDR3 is TGTGCCACCAGCAGAGGTGGGACAAATGGGGAGACCCAGTACTTC. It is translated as CATSRGGTNGETQYF.

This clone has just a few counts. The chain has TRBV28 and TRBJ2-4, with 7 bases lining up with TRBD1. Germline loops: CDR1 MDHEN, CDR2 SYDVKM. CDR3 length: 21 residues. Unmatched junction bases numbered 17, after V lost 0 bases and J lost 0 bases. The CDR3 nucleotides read TGTGCCAGCAGTTTATGGATAGGAGGAACAGGGGATACAATAGCCAAAAACATTCAGTACTTC. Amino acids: CASSLWIGGTGDTIAKNIQYF.

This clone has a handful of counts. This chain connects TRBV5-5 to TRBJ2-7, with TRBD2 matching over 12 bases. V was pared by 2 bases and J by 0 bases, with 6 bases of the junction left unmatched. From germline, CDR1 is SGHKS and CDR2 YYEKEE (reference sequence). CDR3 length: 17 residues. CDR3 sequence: CASSLALAGGFSYEQYF. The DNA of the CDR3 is TGTGCCAGCAGCTTAGCACTAGCGGGAGGCTTCTCCTACGAGCAGTACTTC.

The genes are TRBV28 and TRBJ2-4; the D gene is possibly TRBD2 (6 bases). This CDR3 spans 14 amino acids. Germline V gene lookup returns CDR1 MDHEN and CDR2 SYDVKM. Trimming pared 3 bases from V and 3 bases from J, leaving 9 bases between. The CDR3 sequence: CASSFSAGKNIQYF. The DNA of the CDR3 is TGTGCCAGCAGTTTCTCAGCGGGCAAAAACATTCAGTACTTC. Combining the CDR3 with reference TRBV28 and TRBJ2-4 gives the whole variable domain DVKVTQSSRYLVKRTGEKVFLECVQDMDHENMFWYRQDPGLGLRLIYFSYDVKMKEKGDIPEGYSVSREKKERFSLILESASTNQTSMYLCASSFSAGKNIQYFGAGTRLSVL.

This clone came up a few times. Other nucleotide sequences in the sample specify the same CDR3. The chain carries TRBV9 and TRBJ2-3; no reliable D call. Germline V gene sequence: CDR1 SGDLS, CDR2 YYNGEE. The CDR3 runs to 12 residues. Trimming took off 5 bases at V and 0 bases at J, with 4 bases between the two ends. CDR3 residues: CASSLSTDTQYF. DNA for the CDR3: TGTGCCAGCAGTCTCAGCACAGATACGCAGTATTTT.